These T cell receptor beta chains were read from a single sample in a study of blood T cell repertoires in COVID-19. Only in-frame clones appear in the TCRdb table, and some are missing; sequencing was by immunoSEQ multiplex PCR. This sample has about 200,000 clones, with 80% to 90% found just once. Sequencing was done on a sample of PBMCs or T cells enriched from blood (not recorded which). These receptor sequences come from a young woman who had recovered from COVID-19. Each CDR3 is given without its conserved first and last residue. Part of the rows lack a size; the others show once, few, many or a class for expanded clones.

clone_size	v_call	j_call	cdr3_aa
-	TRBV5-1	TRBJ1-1	ASMLSQRTEAF
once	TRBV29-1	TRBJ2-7	SVLQGAGVRAYEQY
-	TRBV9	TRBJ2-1	ASSAPQGIRDNEQF
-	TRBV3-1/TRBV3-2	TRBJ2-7	ASSRRSEQY
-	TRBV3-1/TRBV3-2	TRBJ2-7	ASSQDPDRYSEQY
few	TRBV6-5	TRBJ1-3	ASSYERTAGNTIY
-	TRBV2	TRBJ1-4	ASSEWMRNEKLF
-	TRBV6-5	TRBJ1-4	ASTGSRGSEKLF
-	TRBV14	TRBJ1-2	ASSPGGAGYGYT
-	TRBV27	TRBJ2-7	ASSLRWGQSYEQY
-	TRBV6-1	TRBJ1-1	ASSETGEGTEAF
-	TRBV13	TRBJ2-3	ASSLGLAGTQY
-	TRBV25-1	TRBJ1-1	ASSESQGAVTEAF
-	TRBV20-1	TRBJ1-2	SAREGGEET
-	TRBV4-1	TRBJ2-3	ASSQGAGYTDTQY
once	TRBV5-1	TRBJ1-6	ASSLGGSSYNSPLH
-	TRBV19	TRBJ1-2	ASSPWGGPNTPGYT
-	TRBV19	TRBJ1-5	ASSMDPRAREPQH
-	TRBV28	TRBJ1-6	ASSLTGGTNSPLH
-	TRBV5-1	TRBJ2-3	ASSLSGLAGADTQY
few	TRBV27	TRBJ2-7	ASSSGTAAYEQY
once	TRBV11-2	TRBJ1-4	ASSSPGEGHEKLF
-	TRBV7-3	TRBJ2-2	ASSFQWTSGAQGTGELF
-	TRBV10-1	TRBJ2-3	ASSEYSNTQY
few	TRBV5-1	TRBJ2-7	ASSSHPPGQRYEQY
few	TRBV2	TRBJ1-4	ASSENPGQLYEKLF
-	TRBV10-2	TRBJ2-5	ASSARRETQY
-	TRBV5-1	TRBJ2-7	ASSLGTGYEQY
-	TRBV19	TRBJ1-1	ASSMGQGSTEAF
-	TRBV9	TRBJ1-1	ASITGTRFTEAF
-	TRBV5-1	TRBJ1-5	ASSSHRDREVGGRQPQH
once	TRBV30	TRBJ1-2	AGGQSNYGYT
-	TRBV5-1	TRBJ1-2	ASSLALDRNYGYT
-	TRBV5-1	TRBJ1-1	ASSSTDIYGNTEAF